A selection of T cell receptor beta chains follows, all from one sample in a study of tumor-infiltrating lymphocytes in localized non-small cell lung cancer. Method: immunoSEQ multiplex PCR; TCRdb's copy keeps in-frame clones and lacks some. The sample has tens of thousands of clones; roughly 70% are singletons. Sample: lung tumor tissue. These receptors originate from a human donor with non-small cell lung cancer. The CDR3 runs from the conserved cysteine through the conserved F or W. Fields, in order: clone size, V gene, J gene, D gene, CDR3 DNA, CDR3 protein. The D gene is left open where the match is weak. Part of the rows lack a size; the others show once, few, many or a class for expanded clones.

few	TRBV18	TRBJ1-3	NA	TGTGCCAGCTCACTCGGGGCAGCCAGTTCTGGAAACACCATATATTTT	CASSLGAASSGNTIYF
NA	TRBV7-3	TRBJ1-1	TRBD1	TGTGCCAGCAGCCGACAGGGCACTGAAGCTTTCTTT	CASSRQGTEAFF
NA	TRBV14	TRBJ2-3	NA	TGTGCCAGCAGCCCGGGATTGCTGGCGGGCTACACAGATACGCAGTATTTT	CASSPGLLAGYTDTQYF
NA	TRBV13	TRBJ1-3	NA	TGTGCCAGCAGCTTAGGGGGTGTGGCTGGAAACACCATATATTTT	CASSLGGVAGNTIYF
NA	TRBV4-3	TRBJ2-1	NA	TGCGCCAGCAGCCAAGATGGGCTCCCCGGGAGAGGCAATGAGCAGTTCTTC	CASSQDGLPGRGNEQFF
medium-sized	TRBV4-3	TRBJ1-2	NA	TGCGCCAGCAGCCAGGGTACCGGGCACCTTAACTATGGCTACACCTTC	CASSQGTGHLNYGYTF
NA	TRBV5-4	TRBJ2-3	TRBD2	TGTGCCAGCAGCCCAGTGGGGACTAGCGGGAGGATTAAGTATTTT	CASSPVGTSGRIKYF
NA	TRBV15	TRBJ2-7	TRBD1	TGTGCCACCAGCAGAGGTGGACAGGGGTACGAGCAGTACTTC	CATSRGGQGYEQYF
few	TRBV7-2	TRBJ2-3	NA	TGTGCCAGCAGCTTAGAGTGGAGGCGGCAGGATACGCAGTATTTT	CASSLEWRRQDTQYF
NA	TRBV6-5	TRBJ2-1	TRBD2	TGTGCCAGCAGTCCCACTAGCGGGTCTTACAATGAGCAGTTCTTC	CASSPTSGSYNEQFF
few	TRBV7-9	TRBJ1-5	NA	TGTGCCAGCAGCTTAGCCTCAGCTTATCAGCCCCAGCATTTT	CASSLASAYQPQHF
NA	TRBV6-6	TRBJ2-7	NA	TGTGCCAGCAGTTCCGTCTACGAGCAGTACTTC	CASSSVYEQYF
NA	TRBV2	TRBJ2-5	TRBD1	TGTGCTTACCGCGCAGGGGGAGAGGAGACCCAGTACTTC	CAYRAGGEETQYF
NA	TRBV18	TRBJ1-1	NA	TGTGCCAGCTCAATGGACACCCTGAACACTGAAGCTTTCTTT	CASSMDTLNTEAFF
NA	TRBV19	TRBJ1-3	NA	TGTGCCAGTAGTATATTATGGAGCTCTGGAAACACCATATATTTT	CASSILWSSGNTIYF
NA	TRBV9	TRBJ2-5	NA	TGTGCCAGCAGCGTAGAGGACTATGGGACCCAGTACTTC	CASSVEDYGTQYF
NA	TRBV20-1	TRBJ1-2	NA	TGCAGGCCGGAGGGGAACTATGGCTACACCTTC	CRPEGNYGYTF
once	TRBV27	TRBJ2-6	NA	TGTGCCAGCAGTAGAACAGCGCCCTCTGGGGCCAACGTCCTGACTTTC	CASSRTAPSGANVLTF
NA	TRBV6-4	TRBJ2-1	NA	TGTGCCAGCAGTGAGACGGGGTCCTCCTACAATGAGCAGTTCTTC	CASSETGSSYNEQFF
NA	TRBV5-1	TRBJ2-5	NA	TGCGCCAGCAGCTTGTCTACAGCCGAGACCCAGTACTTC	CASSLSTAETQYF
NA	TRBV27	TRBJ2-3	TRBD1	TGTGCCAGCAGGCTCAGGGGGCTAAGAACAGATACGCAGTATTTT	CASRLRGLRTDTQYF
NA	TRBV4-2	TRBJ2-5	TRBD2	TGTGCCAGCAGCCAAGATTGGAGGACTAGCGGGAGTGAGACCCAGTACTTC	CASSQDWRTSGSETQYF
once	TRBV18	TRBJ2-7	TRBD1	TGTGCCAGCTCACCTTCGGGACAGGGGAGGGAGCAGTACTTC	CASSPSGQGREQYF
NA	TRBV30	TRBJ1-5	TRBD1	TGTGCCTGGAGTCCTCCCAGTAACAGGGGGACTGGCCATCAGCCCCAGCATTTT	CAWSPPSNRGTGHQPQHF
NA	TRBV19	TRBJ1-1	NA	TGTGCCAGTAGTATACAGGGCAGAGGGAACACTGAAGCTTTCTTT	CASSIQGRGNTEAFF
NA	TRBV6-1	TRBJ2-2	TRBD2	TGTGCCAGCAGTGAAAATTGGCTAGCGGGAACCGGGGAGCTGTTTTTT	CASSENWLAGTGELFF
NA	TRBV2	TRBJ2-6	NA	TGTGCCAGCAGTGAATCCGGCTTGGACAGAACTGCTGGGGCCAACGTCCTGACTTTC	CASSESGLDRTAGANVLTF
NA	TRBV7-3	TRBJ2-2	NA	TGTGCCAGCAGCCGACGAGGGAGTGCCGGGGAGCTGTTTTTT	CASSRRGSAGELFF
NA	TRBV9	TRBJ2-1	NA	TGTGCCAGCAGCGTAGAGAGCAGGCACAATGAGCAGTTCTTC	CASSVESRHNEQFF
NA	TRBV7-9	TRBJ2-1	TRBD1	TGTGCCAGCAGCCTGGGACAGGGGGCATACAATGAGCAGTTCTTC	CASSLGQGAYNEQFF
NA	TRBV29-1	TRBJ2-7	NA	TGCAGCGTTGCCCTCAAAGGCGAGCAGTACTTC	CSVALKGEQYF
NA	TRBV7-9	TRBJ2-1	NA	TGTGCCAGCAGGGGGGGAATCTACAATGAGCAGTTCTTC	CASRGGIYNEQFF
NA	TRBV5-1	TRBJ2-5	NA	TGCGCCAGCAGCCTTGGAGGGGGTAGGGGGGAGACCCAGTACTTC	CASSLGGGRGETQYF
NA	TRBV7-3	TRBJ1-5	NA	TGTGCCAGCAGCCGTACCCTCAATCAGCCCCAGCATTTT	CASSRTLNQPQHF
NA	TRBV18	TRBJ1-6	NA	TGTGCCAGCTCTGCGGACAGAAATTCACCCCTCCACTTT	CASSADRNSPLHF
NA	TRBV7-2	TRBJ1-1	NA	TGTGCCAGCAGCTTAGCCGTGACGGCTGAAGCTTTCTTT	CASSLAVTAEAFF
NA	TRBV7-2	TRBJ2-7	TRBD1	TGTGCCAGCAGCTTACCGGGACAGACCTACGAGCAGTACTTC	CASSLPGQTYEQYF
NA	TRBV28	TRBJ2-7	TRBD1	TGTGCCAGCAGCTTCTCGACAGGGGCCTACGAGCAGTACTTC	CASSFSTGAYEQYF
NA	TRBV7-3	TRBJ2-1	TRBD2	TGTGCCAGCAGCTTAGCGGGAGGTAGGGATGAGCAGTTCTTC	CASSLAGGRDEQFF
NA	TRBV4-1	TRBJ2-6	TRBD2	TGCGCCAGCAGCCCCTCGGGGGGCTCTGGGGCCAACGTCCTGACTTTC	CASSPSGGSGANVLTF
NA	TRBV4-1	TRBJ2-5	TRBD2	TGCGCCAGCAGCCAAGATACCCAGCTAGCGGGAGGTCAAGAGACCCAGTACTTC	CASSQDTQLAGGQETQYF
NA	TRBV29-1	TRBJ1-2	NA	TGCAGCGTTGAATCCAGGGTACAGGGCACTGCCTCCACCTTC	CSVESRVQGTASTF
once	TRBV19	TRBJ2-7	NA	TGTGCCAGTAGTAGTAGGTTCCAGGACGAGCAGTACTTC	CASSSRFQDEQYF
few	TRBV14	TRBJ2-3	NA	TGTGCCAGCAGCCCACCCAACACAGATACGCAGTATTTT	CASSPPNTDTQYF
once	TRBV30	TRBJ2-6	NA	TGTGCCTGGAAAAACTCTGGGGCCAACGTCCTGACTTTC	CAWKNSGANVLTF
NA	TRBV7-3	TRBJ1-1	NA	TGTGCCAGCAGCCCAAGTCAGGGATTCGATACTGAAGCTTTCTTT	CASSPSQGFDTEAFF
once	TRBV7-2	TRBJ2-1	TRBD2	TGTGCCAGCAGCTTAGTAAGGACTAGCGGGAGCGAGCAGTTCTTC	CASSLVRTSGSEQFF
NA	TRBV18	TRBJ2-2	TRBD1	TGTGCCAGCTCACACGACAGGGGGCTCGCCGGGGAGCTGTTTTTT	CASSHDRGLAGELFF
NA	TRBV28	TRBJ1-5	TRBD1	TGTGCCAGCAGTTCGGGACAGGGTTGGCGTCAGCCCCAGCATTTT	CASSSGQGWRQPQHF
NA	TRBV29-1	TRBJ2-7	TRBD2	TGCAGCGTTGTAGGGAGCGGGAGCTCCTACGAGCAGTACTTC	CSVVGSGSSYEQYF
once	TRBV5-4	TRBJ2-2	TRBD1	TGTGCCAGCAGCTTGGGAGACAGGGTCACCGGGGAGCTGTTTTTT	CASSLGDRVTGELFF
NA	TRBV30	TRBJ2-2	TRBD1	TGTGCCTGGAGTAGTTATCAGGGGGTGGGCACCGGGGAGCTGTTTTTT	CAWSSYQGVGTGELFF
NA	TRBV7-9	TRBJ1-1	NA	TGTGCCAGCAGCTTCGCGGTGGGCACTGAAGCTTTCTTT	CASSFAVGTEAFF
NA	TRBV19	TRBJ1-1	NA	TGTGCCAGTAGCCCCCCTAAGGGTGAAGCTTTCTTT	CASSPPKGEAFF
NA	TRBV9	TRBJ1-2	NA	TGTGCCAGCAGCGTAGGGCCAGACCCCTATGGCTACACCTTC	CASSVGPDPYGYTF
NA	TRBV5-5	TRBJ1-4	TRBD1	TGTGCCAGCAGCTTGTCCAGGACAGGGACACCCGAAAAACTGTTTTTT	CASSLSRTGTPEKLFF
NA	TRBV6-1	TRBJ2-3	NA	TGTGCCAGCAGGGCCTTAGGCACAGATACGCAGTATTTT	CASRALGTDTQYF
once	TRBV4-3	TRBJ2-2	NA	TGCGCCAGCAGCCAAGAGTGGGGCTTTGGACAGAACACCGGGGAGCTGTTTTTT	CASSQEWGFGQNTGELFF
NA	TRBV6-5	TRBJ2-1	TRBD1	TGTGCCAGCAGACAGGACAGGGGGACCTACAATGAGCAGTTCTTC	CASRQDRGTYNEQFF